The 6 T cell receptor beta chains below all came from one sample that was sequenced in a study of blood T cell repertoires in COVID-19. The protocol was immunoSEQ multiplex PCR, while the TCRdb copy is restricted to in-frame clones and leaves out a portion. Of 65,000 to 70,000 clones listed, approximately 83% are singletons. Sequenced input: peripheral blood. These receptors originate from an elderly man with acute or convalescent COVID-19.

The chain recombines TRBV9 with TRBJ2-1, with 15 bases matching TRBD2. This CDR3 region has 16 residues. Germline V CDR1 and CDR2: SGDLS, YYNGEE. Germline trimming cut 3 bases from V and 7 bases from J; bases unmatched to any gene: 5. Here the CDR3 DNA reads TGTGCCAGCAGCGCAACGGGACTAGCGGGAGGTAATGAGCAGTTCTTC. This encodes CASSATGLAGGNEQFF.

This clone is a singleton in its sample. This chain connects TRBV25-1 to TRBJ1-3; TRBD1 aligns across 7 bases. The CDR3 runs to 15 residues. Germline loops: CDR1 MGHDK, CDR2 SYGVNS. Trimming at V came to 10 bases and at J to 0 bases, leaving 9 bases not matched to a gene. The CDR3 loop reads CATTGQWSSGNTIYF. For the CDR3, the DNA is TGTGCCACCACGGGACAGTGGAGCTCTGGAAACACCATATATTTT. Supplemented by reference TRBV25-1 and TRBJ1-3, the full variable domain reads EADIYQTPRYLVIGTGKKITLECSQTMGHDKMYWYQQDPGMELHLIHYSYGVNSTEKGDLSSESTVSRIRTEHFPLTLESARPSHTSQYLCATTGQWSSGNTIYFGEGSWLTVV.

The chain links TRBV11-2 to TRBJ2-5, with a possible D match to TRBD1 (6 bases). From germline, CDR1 is SGHAT and CDR2 FQNNGV. Trimming left V 7 bases short and J 5 bases short, with 17 bases between. The CDR3 is 14 amino acids. The CDR3 DNA reads TGTGCCAGCACCTCCAGGGCAGGGGAGGAGACCCAGTACTTC. This encodes CASTSRAGEETQYF.

The J gene is TRBJ2-2, the V gene TRBV7-2; 8 bases fit TRBD1. V trimming: 2 bases; J trimming: 6 bases; junction bases outside the gene matches: 11. Germline V gives CDR1 SGHTA, CDR2 FQGNSA. This CDR3 is 17 amino acids long. CDR3 nucleotides: TGTGCCAGCAGCTTAAAACGACAGGGGAGCTCTCCCGGGGAGCTGTTTTTT. It yields the protein CASSLKRQGSSPGELFF.

The chain recombines TRBV7-9 with TRBJ2-4, with no clear D. CDR1 is SEHNR, CDR2 FQNEAQ, per germline (reference sequence). The CDR3 consists of 14 residues. V lost 7 bases, J lost 2 bases, and 12 bases lay in between. The CDR3 nucleotides are TGTGCCAGCACCCGCGTGAATCCCAAAAACATTCAGTACTTC. It is translated as CASTRVNPKNIQYF.

The sample holds a few counts of this clone. The chain joins TRBV19 to TRBJ2-1; 8 nucleotides align to TRBD2. Per germline, CDR1 LNHDA and CDR2 SQIVND (reference sequence). The CDR3 runs 16 residues. V was pared by 5 bases and J by 0 bases, with 6 bases of the junction left unmatched. CDR3 coding DNA: TGTGCCAGTAGTGGGGCGGGAGGTAGCTCCTACAATGAGCAGTTCTTC. This codes for CASSGAGGSSYNEQFF.